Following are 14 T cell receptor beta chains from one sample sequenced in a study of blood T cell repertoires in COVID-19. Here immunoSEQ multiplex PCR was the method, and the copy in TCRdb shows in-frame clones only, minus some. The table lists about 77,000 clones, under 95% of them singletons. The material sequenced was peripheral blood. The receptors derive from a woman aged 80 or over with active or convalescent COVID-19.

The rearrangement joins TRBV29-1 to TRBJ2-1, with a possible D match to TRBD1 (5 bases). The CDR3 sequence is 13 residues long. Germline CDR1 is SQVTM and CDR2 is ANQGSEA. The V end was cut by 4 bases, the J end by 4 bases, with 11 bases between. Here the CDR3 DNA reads TGCAGCGTTGGTGGTGGGGCATACAATGAGCAGTTCTTC. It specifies CSVGGGAYNEQFF.

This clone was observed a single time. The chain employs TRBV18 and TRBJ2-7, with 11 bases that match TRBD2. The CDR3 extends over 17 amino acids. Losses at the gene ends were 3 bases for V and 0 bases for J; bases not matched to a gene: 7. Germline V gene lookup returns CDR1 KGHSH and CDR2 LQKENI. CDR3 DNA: TGTGCCAGCTCACCTTCGGCTAGCGGGGGGCACTCCTACGAGCAGTACTTC. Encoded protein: CASSPSASGGHSYEQYF.

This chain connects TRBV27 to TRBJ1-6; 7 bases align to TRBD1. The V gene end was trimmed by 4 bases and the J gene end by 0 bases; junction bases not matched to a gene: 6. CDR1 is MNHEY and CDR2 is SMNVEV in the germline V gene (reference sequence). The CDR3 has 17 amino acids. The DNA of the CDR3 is TGTGCCAGCAGTTGGGACAGTAGGAGCTCCTATAATTCACCCCTCCACTTT. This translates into CASSWDSRSSYNSPLHF.

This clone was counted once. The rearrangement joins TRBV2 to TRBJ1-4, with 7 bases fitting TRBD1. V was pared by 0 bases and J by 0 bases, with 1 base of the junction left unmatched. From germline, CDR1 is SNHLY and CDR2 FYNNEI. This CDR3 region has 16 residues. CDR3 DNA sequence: TGTGCCAGCAGTGAAGCAGGGGGCTCAACTAATGAAAAACTGTTTTTT. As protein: CASSEAGGSTNEKLFF.

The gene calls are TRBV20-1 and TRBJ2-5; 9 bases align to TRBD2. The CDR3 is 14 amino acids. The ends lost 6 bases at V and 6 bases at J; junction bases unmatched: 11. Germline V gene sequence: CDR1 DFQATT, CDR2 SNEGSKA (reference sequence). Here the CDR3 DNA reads TGCAGTGCGAGTGGGGGTAGCGGGGGAAAGACCCAGTACTTC. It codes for CSASGGSGGKTQYF.

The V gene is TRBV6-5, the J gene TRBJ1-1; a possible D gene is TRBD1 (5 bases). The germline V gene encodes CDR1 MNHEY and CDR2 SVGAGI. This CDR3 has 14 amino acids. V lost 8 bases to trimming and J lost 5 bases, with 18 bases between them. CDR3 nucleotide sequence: TGTGCCAGCGGGGCATGGGGCGCGGGGACTGAAGCTTTCTTT. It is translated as CASGAWGAGTEAFF.

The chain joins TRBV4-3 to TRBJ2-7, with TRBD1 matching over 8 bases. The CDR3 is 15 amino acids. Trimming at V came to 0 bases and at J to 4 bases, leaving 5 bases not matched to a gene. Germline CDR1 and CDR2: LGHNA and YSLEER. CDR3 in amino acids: CASSQEWTGLYEQYF. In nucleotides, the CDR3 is TGCGCCAGCAGCCAAGAGTGGACAGGGCTTTACGAGCAGTACTTC.

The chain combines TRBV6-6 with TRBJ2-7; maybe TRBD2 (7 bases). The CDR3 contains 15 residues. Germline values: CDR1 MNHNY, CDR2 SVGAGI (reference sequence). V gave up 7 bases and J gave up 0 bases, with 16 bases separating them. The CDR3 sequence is CASKGGEGNSYEQYF. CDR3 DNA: TGTGCCAGCAAAGGGGGGGAAGGAAACTCCTACGAGCAGTACTTC.

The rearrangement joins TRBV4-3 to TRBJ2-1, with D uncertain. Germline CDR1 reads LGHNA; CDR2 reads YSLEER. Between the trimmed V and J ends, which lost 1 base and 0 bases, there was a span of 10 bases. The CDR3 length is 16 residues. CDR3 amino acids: CASSQVATPSYNEQFF. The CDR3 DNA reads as TGCGCCAGCAGCCAAGTAGCAACTCCCTCCTACAATGAGCAGTTCTTC.

The CDR3 DNA reads TGTGCCAGCAGCCACCCGCCCAGAAATGAAAAACTGTTTTTT. It specifies CASSHPPRNEKLFF. This chain joins TRBV16 and TRBJ1-4; D remains ambiguous. Trimming left V 3 bases short and J 5 bases short, with 10 bases between. Germline CDR1 is KGHSY and CDR2 is FQNENV. This CDR3 has 14 amino acids.

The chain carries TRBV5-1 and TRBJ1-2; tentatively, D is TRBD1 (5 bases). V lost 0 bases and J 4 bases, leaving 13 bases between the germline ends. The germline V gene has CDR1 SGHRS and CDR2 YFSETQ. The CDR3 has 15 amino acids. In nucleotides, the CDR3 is TGCGCCAGCAGCTTGGGGGAGCAGGGAGGCTATGGCTACACCTTC. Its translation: CASSLGEQGGYGYTF. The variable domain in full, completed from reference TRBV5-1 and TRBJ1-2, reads KAGVTQTPRYLIKTRGQQVTLSCSPISGHRSVSWYQQTPGQGLQFLFEYFSETQRNKGNFPGRFSGRQFSNSRSEMNVSTLELGDSALYLCASSLGEQGGYGYTFGSGTRLTVV.

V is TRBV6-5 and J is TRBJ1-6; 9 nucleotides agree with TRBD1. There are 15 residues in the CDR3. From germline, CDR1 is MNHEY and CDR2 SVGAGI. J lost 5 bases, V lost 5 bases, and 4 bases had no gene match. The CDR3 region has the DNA TGTGCCAGCAGTACAGACAGGGGGGATAATTCACCCCTCCACTTT. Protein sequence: CASSTDRGDNSPLHF.

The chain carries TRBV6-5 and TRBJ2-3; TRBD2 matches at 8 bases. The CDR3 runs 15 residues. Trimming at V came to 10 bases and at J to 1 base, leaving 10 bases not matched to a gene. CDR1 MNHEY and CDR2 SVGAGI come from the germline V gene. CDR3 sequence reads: CAMGVERGRTDTQYF. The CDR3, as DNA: TGTGCCATGGGGGTGGAGCGGGGGCGCACAGATACGCAGTATTTT.

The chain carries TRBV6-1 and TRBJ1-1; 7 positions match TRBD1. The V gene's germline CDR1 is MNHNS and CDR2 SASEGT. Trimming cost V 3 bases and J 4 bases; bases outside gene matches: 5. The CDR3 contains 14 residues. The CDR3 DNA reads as TGTGCCAGCAGTGATCAGGGGGTGAGCACTGAAGCTTTCTTT. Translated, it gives CASSDQGVSTEAFF.